This T cell receptor beta chain emerged from a study of T cells in Graves' hyperthyroidism and ophthalmopathy (dated by TCRdb to between 2019 and 2020). In terms of the full investigation: Peripheral blood samples were taken at the time of initial diagnosis, prior to any treatment. To identify distinguishing TCR V-J signatures, a discovery cohort of around 100 patients was used, comprising 40 to 45 with Graves' ophthalmopathy and 55 to 65 with stable Graves' hyperthyroidism. Prospective prediction of ophthalmopathy was tested in an independent validation cohort consisting of 18 hyperthyroidism patients and some 15 patients who later progressed to ophthalmopathy. The roughly 91 discovery patients were randomly divided into training and test sets at a 7:3 ratio. The study also compared thyroid tissue and blood T-cell repertoires from roughly six Graves' hyperthyroidism patients. After blood sampling, hyperthyroidism patients were treated with methimazole at a starting dose of 30 mg daily, and ophthalmopathy patients were treated with high-dose intravenous methylprednisolone. The paper reports TCR Vbeta CDR3 sequencing of approximately 140 peripheral blood samples: 40 or so ophthalmopathy, under 85 hyperthyroidism and 17 progressor patients. Overall study results and their limits: Sample size was not statistically predetermined, and investigators were not blinded to group allocation. Most expanded thyroid clonotypes (frequency above 0.001) were also detected in blood, suggesting blood repertoires may reflect thyroid immune responses. Ophthalmopathy was separated from stable hyperthyroidism by a 13 V-J signature model, with approximately 86% sensitivity and about 81% specificity obtained in cross-validation and 80%/75% obtained in testing. During validation, the model predicted progression to ophthalmopathy a median of about 6.5 months ahead of onset, with almost 71% sensitivity and about 72% specificity.

From cysteine to phenylalanine, the CDR3 is 15 amino acids long. Of the read, only the CDR3 DNA is kept; its 45 bases are in frame from base 1. V loses 0 bases, J loses 4 bases, and the germline ends lie 9 bases apart. Looking up the germline V gene (reference sequence) yields CDR1 LNHNV and CDR2 YYDKDF. With regard to this clonotype: No cognate antigen has been identified for it. No qualities accompany the bases; no much larger clone lies one base away.

Ophthalmopathy patients had moderately to severely active disease, Clinical Activity Score of at least 3, NOSPECS grade of at least 4, and duration under 3 months. Patients with uncontrolled infections, other autoimmune diseases, pregnancy or lactation were excluded. Clinical symptoms, serum thyroxine and TRAb, thyroid ultrasound, and orbital computed tomography formed the basis for the diagnoses. Ficoll-Paque density gradient centrifugation was used to isolate PBMCs from around 9.1 ml of fresh peripheral blood. Trizol reagent was used to extract total RNA, and RNA quality was then checked on an Agilent 2100 Bioanalyzer. TCR beta CDR3 regions were amplified from RNA transcripts. For the first round of RT-PCR on the TCR CDR3, the HTBI primer set was used together with the Qiagen OneStep RT-PCR kit. A second multiplex PCR round built the libraries, followed by size selection and purification. The libraries were sequenced on an Illumina HiSeq2000 using paired-end 100 bp reads. Per the source publication's procedure: SOAPnuke was used to process the raw data, throwing out any read that contained adapters or uncalled bases, had a mean Phred below 15, or lacked an exact constant-primer or identifier match. COPE v1.2.5 was used to merge the high-quality paired reads, and each unique nucleotide sequence was defined as a clonotype. MiTCR v1.1 was used to align the clonotypes against IMGT TRBV, TRBD and TRBJ reference segments. The analysis included only V-J combinations with a frequency above 0.0001, which together covered 99% to 99.2% of the repertoires. A TCS score was defined as the ratio of F50 (clonal expansion) to E x V (chaos), with BLOSUM62-based TCRdist applied between CDR3 peptides within each V-J. Welch's t-statistics and random forest reduced around 550 V-J features to under 15, which were used in a naive Bayes classifier (R e1071). TCRdb reran the public reads through fastp at Q25 and MiXCR, keeping productive beta chains. Under each unique CDR3 protein, matching rows form one entry showing the most common genes and DNA. These V and J calls derive from TCRdb rather than the authors' analysis. For this sample the table gives approximately 430,000 distinct CDR3 sequences, of which roughly 15% were detected only once. Of the sample, around 14% is held by the ten largest clones.

The TCR comes from a man younger than 35 with Graves' ophthalmopathy. This sequence uses TRBV15 and TRBJ2-2; the D gene is unclear. Input material: blood. The CDR3 is CATSRENPSTGELFF. The sequenced DNA: TGTGCCACCAGCAGAGAGAACCCGAGCACCGGGGAGCTGTTTTTT.